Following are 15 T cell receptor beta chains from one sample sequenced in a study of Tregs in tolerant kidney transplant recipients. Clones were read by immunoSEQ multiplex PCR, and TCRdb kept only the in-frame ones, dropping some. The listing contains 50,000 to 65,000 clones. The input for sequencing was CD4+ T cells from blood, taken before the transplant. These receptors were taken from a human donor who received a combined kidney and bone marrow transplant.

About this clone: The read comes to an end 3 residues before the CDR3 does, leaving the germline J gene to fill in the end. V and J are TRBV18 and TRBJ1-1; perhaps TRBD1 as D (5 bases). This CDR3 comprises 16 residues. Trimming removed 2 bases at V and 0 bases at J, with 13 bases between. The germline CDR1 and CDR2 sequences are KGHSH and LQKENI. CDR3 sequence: CASSPSRQSMNTEAFF. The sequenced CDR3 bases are TGTGCCAGCTCACCATCTCGACAGAGCATGAACACTGAA. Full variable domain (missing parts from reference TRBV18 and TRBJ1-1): NAGVMQNPRHLVRRRGQEARLRCSPMKGHSHVYWYRQLPEEGLKFMVYLQKENIIDESGMPKERFSAEFPKEGPSILRIQQVVRGDSAAYFCASSPSRQSMNTEAFFGQGTRLTVV.

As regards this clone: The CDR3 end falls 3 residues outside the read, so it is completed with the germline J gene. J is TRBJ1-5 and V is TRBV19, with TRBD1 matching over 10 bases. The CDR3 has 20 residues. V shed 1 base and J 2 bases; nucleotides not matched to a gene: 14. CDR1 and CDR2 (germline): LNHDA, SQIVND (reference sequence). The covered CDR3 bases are TGTGCCAGTAGTATAGGGCCAGGACAGGGGGGGGTATATGGCAATCAGCCC. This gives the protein CASSIGPGQGGVYGNQP. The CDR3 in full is CASSIGPGQGGVYGNQPQHF.

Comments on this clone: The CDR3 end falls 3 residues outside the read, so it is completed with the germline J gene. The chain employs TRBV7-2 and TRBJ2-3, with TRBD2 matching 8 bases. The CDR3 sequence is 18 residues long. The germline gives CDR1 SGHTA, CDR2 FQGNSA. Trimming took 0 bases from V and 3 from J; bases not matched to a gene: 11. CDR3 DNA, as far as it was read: TGTGCCAGCAGCTTAGCCCACCAAGCGGGAGCGCTGACAGATACG. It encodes CASSLAHQAGALTDT. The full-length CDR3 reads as CASSLAHQAGALTDTQYF.

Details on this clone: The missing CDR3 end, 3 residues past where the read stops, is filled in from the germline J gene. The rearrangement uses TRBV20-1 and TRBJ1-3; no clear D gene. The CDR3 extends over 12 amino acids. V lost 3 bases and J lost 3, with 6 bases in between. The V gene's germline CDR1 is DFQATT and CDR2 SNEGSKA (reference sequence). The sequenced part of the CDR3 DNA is TGCAGTGCTAGGGGCCATGGAAACACC. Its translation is CSARGHGNT. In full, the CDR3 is CSARGHGNTIYF.

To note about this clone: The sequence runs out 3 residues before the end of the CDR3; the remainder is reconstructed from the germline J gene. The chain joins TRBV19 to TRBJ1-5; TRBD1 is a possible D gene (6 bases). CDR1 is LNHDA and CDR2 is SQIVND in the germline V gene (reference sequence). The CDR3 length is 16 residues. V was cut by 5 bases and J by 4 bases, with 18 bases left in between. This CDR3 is CASSARTGYQNQPQHF. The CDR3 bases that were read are TGTGCCAGTAGTGCCCGAACAGGGTATCAGAATCAGCCC.

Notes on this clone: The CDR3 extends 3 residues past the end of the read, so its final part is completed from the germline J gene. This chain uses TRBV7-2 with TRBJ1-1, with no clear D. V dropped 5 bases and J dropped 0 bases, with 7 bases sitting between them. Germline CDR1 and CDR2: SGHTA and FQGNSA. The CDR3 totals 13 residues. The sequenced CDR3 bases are TGTGCCAGCAGCATCAGAGTGAACACTGAA. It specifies CASSIRVNTE. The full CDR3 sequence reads CASSIRVNTEAFF. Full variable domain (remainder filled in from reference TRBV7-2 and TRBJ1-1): GAGVSQSPSNKVTEKGKDVELRCDPISGHTALYWYRQSLGQGLEFLIYFQGNSAPDKSGLPSDRFSAERTGGSVSTLTIQRTQQEDSAVYLCASSIRVNTEAFFGQGTRLTVV.

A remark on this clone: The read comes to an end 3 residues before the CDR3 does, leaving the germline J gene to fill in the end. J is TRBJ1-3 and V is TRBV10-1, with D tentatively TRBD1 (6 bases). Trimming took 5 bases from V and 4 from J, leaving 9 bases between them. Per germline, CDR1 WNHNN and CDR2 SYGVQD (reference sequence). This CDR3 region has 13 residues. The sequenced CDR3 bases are TGCGCCAGCAGTCCAGGACAGGGAAACACC. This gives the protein CASSPGQGNT. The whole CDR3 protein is CASSPGQGNTIYF.

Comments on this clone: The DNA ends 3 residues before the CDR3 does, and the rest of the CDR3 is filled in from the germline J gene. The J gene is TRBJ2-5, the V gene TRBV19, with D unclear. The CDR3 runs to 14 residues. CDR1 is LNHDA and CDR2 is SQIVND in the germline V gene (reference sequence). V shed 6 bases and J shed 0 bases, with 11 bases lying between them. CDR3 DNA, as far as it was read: TGTGCCAGTAGACCCCCGGGTCACCAAGAGACC. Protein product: CASRPPGHQET. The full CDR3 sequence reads CASRPPGHQETQYF.

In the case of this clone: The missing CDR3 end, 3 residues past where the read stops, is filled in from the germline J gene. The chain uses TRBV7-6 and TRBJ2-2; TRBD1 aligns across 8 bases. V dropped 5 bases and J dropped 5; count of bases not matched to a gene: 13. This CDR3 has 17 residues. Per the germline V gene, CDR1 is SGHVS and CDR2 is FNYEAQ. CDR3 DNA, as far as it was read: TGTGCCAGCAGCCCCCAACCAGGGGGCGCAGGGACCGGGGAG. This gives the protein CASSPQPGGAGTGE. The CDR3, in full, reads CASSPQPGGAGTGELFF.

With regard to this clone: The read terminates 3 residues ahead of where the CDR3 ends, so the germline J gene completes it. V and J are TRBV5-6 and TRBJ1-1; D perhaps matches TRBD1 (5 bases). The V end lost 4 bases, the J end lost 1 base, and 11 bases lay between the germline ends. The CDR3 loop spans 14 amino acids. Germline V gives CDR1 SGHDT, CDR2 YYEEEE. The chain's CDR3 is CASSLLGGNTEAFF. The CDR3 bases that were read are TGTGCCAGCAGCCTCCTGGGGGGGAACACTGAA.

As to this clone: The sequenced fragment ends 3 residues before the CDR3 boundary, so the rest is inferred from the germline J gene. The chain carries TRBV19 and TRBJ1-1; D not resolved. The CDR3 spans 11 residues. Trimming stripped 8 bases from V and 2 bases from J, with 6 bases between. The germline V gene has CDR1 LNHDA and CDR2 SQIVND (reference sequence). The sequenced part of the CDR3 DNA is TGTGCCAGTCGGTTCAACACTGAA. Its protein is CASRFNTE. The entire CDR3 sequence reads CASRFNTEAFF.

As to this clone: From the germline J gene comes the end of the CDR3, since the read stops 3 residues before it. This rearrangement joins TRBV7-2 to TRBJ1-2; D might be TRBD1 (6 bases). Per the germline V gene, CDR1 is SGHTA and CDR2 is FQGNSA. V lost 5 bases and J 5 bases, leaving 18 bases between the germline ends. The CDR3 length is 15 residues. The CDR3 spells CASSPDRAQGYGYTF. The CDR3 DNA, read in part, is TGTGCCAGCAGCCCTGACAGAGCCCAGGGGTATGGC.

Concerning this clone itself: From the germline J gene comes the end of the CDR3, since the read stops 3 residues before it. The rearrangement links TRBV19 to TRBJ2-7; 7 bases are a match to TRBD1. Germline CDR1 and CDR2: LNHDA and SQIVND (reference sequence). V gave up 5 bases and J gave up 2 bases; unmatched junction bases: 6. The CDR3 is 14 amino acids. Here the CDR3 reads CASSLQGSTYEQYF. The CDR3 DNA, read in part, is TGTGCCAGTAGTCTACAGGGGTCGACCTACGAG.

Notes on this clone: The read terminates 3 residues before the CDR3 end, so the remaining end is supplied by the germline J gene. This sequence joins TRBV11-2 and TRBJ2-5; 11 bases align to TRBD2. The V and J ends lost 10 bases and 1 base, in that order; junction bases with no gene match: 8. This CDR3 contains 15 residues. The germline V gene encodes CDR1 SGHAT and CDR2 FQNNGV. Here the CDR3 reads CATKASGGLQETQYF. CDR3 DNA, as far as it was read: TGTGCCACCAAAGCTAGCGGGGGGCTCCAAGAGACC.

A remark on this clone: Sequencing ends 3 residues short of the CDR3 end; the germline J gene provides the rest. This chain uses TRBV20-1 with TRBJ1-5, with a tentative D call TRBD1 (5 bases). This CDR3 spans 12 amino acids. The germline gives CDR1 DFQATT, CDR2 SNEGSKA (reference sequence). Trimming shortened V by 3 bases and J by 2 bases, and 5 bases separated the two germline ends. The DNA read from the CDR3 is TGCAGTGCTAGGACAGGCAATCAGCCC. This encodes CSARTGNQP. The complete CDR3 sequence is CSARTGNQPQHF.